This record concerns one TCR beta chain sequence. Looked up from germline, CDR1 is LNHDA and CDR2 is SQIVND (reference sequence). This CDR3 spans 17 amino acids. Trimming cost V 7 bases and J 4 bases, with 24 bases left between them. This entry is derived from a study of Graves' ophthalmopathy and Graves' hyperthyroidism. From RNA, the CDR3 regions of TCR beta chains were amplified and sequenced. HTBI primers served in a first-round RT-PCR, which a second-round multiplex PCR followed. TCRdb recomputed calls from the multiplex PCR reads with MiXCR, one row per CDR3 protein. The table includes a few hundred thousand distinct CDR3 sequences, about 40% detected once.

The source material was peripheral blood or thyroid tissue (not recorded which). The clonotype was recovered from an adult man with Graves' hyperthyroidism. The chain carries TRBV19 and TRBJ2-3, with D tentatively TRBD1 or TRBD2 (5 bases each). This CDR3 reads CASIRMGRPGGADTQYF. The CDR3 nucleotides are TGTGCCAGTATCAGAATGGGACGCCCGGGTGGGGCAGATACGCAGTATTTT.